Presented here are 22 T cell receptor beta chains from one specimen sequenced in a study of Ad26.COV2.S vaccination and SARS-CoV-2 variants. Specified treatment: 15 to 20 received Ad26.COV2.S at low or high dose, single or two shots; a few received placebo; per-sample allocation not given. Samples came from day 63 after the first vaccine or placebo injection. The data were produced by immunoSEQ multiplex PCR, yet TCRdb's version contains in-frame clones alone and is incomplete. The sample has 450,000 to 550,000 clones, roughly 89% seen once; the top ten hold approximately 2.5%. The sample consisted of peripheral blood, taken in a trial of Ad26.COV2.S vaccine versus placebo. These receptors were taken from a person between 18 and 65 years old who received the Ad26.COV2.S COVID-19 vaccine or a placebo.

V gene TRBV7-3 combines with J gene TRBJ1-5; 7 bases fit TRBD1. The CDR3 consists of 15 residues. Germline values: CDR1 SGHTA, CDR2 FQGTGA. The V segment lost 5 bases and the J segment 7 bases; nucleotides outside the gene matches: 11. Here the CDR3 reads CASSPTETGKQPQHF. CDR3 DNA sequence: TGTGCCAGCAGCCCCACCGAGACAGGGAAACAGCCCCAGCATTTT.

V is TRBV5-5 and J is TRBJ1-5, with D hard to call. This CDR3 has 15 amino acids. Germline V gene sequence: CDR1 SGHKS, CDR2 YYEKEE (reference sequence). The V gene lost 0 bases and the J gene lost 5 bases, with 12 bases spanning the gap. The CDR3 region is CASSLGLTPYQPQHF. CDR3 DNA: TGTGCCAGCAGCTTGGGGCTTACACCCTATCAGCCCCAGCATTTT.

This rearrangement joins TRBV11-3 to TRBJ1-2; no clear D gene. The CDR3 has 16 amino acids. Trimming took off 3 bases at V and 3 bases at J, with 17 bases between the two ends. The germline V gene encodes CDR1 SGHNT and CDR2 YENEEA. The CDR3 region has the DNA TGTGCCAGCAGCTTTCGGGCAGCGGTCGGCTACTATGGCTACACCTTC. Translating gives CASSFRAAVGYYGYTF.

The chain employs TRBV13 and TRBJ2-5; no definite D call. Germline V gives CDR1 PRHDT, CDR2 FYEKMQ (reference sequence). V was clipped by 1 base and J by 2 bases, with 8 bases between them. This CDR3 has 14 amino acids. CDR3 sequence (DNA): TGTGCCAGCAGCTTAGACCCTATACAAGAGACCCAGTACTTC. Its translation: CASSLDPIQETQYF.

This chain uses TRBV12-5 with TRBJ2-2; D is possibly TRBD1 or TRBD2 (5 bases each). Deletions cut 5 bases from V and 6 bases from J, with 16 bases between. The CDR3 has 15 amino acids. The germline CDR1 and CDR2 sequences are LGHNT and FRNRAP. The CDR3 loop is CASGLRDAGAGELFF. The CDR3, as DNA: TGTGCTAGTGGTCTCCGGGACGCTGGTGCCGGGGAGCTGTTTTTT.

The V and J genes are TRBV5-1 and TRBJ2-1; D may be TRBD1 (6 bases). From germline, CDR1 is SGHRS and CDR2 YFSETQ. There are 14 residues in the CDR3. The ends were cut back, 3 bases at V and 4 bases at J, with 11 bases in the middle. The chain's CDR3 is CASSYETGYNEQFF. CDR3 sequence (DNA): TGCGCCAGCAGCTATGAGACAGGATACAATGAGCAGTTCTTC.

The chain couples TRBV5-3 to TRBJ2-7, with a weak D call TRBD1 (6 bases). TRBV5-3 qualifies as an ORF whose function is uncertain. V was shortened by 5 bases and J by 4 bases, with 13 bases between the two germline ends. The CDR3 totals 13 residues. CDR3: CARRPGQQYEQYV. The CDR3, as DNA: TGTGCCAGAAGACCAGGACAGCAATACGAGCAGTACGTC.

In its sample, this clone was seen a few times. The genes are TRBV19 and TRBJ2-3; either TRBD1 or TRBD2 may fit D (5 bases each). Per germline, CDR1 LNHDA and CDR2 SQIVND (reference sequence). Trimming removed 4 bases from V and 0 bases from J, with 14 bases in between. This CDR3 is built from 16 residues. CDR3 residues: CASSSPGGPSTDTQYF. DNA of the CDR3: TGTGCCAGTAGTAGCCCTGGGGGACCTAGCACAGATACGCAGTATTTT.

The table lists this clone with many counts. The chain carries TRBV7-6 and TRBJ2-1; the D gene is possibly TRBD1 (6 bases). This CDR3 is 17 amino acids long. V dropped 5 bases and J dropped 5 bases, with 22 bases sitting between them. From germline, CDR1 is SGHVS and CDR2 FNYEAQ. CDR3 in amino acids: CASSPLPQGHPHNEQFF. In nucleotides, the CDR3 is TGTGCCAGCAGCCCCCTCCCCCAGGGACACCCCCACAATGAGCAGTTCTTC.

V gene TRBV10-3 combines with J gene TRBJ1-6; TRBD1 aligns across 12 bases. This CDR3 spans 15 amino acids. The germline CDR1 and CDR2 sequences are ENHRY and SYGVKD. The V segment lost 4 bases and the J segment 8 bases; nucleotides outside the gene matches: 3. The CDR3 DNA sequence: TGTGCCATCAGTGGAGGGACAGGGGGCGATTCACCCCTCCACTTT. It translates to CAISGGTGGDSPLHF.

V is TRBV6-1 and J is TRBJ1-5; maybe TRBD1 (5 bases). The CDR3 loop spans 14 amino acids. V lost 8 bases and J lost 8, with 19 bases in between. Germline V gene sequence: CDR1 MNHNS, CDR2 SASEGT. The CDR3 DNA reads TGTGCCAGCTGTCGGGACTTACTCACGGAGCCCCAGCATTTT. Amino acids: CASCRDLLTEPQHF.

The table lists this clone with a count of one. V usage is TRBV2 and J usage is TRBJ2-1; D is ambiguous. V was cut by 3 bases and J by 6 bases, with 12 bases left in between. The CDR3 has 14 residues. Germline V lookup: CDR1 SNHLY, CDR2 FYNNEI. The CDR3 loop is CASSDLGGTNEQFF. In nucleotides, the CDR3 is TGTGCCAGCAGTGACCTGGGCGGAACCAATGAGCAGTTCTTC.

The V gene is TRBV6-6, the J gene TRBJ1-1; D might be TRBD1 (6 bases). The CDR3 sequence is 13 residues long. Germline V CDR1 and CDR2: MNHNY, SVGAGI (reference sequence). The V end lost 10 bases, the J end lost 0 bases, and 12 bases lay between the germline ends. CDR3 in DNA: TGTGCCATAGAACAGGGCATGAACACTGAAGCTTTCTTT. It encodes CAIEQGMNTEAFF.

The chain uses TRBV18 and TRBJ2-5; D is perhaps TRBD1 or TRBD2 (5 bases each). The CDR3 is made up of 16 amino acids. Germline values: CDR1 KGHSH, CDR2 LQKENI. Trimming left V 2 bases short and J 2 bases short, with 15 bases between. The CDR3 protein is CASSPFQTRGQETQYF. CDR3 DNA sequence: TGTGCCAGCTCACCATTTCAAACGAGGGGACAAGAGACCCAGTACTTC.

The chain combines TRBV25-1 with TRBJ2-4; D is undetermined. The germline V and J ends were trimmed by 4 bases and 0 bases, with 7 bases remaining between them. The length of the CDR3 is 14 residues. Germline values: CDR1 MGHDK, CDR2 SYGVNS. CDR3 sequence: CASSGSVAKNIQYF. The DNA for the CDR3 is TGTGCCAGCAGTGGTTCAGTAGCCAAAAACATTCAGTACTTC.

V is TRBV18 and J is TRBJ1-2, with D possibly being TRBD1 (5 bases). This CDR3 contains 15 residues. The ends were cut back, 2 bases at V and 4 bases at J, with 14 bases in the middle. Germline V gene data show CDR1 as KGHSH and CDR2 as LQKENI. CDR3 sequence reads: CASSPSGVSLYGYTF. The CDR3 DNA follows: TGTGCCAGCTCACCATCGGGGGTTTCCCTCTATGGCTACACCTTC.

The table lists this clone with a few counts. CDR3 nucleotides: TGTGCCAGTAGTATCAGGGGGTTCGTTGGAATGAACACTGAAGCTTTCTTT. Its translation: CASSIRGFVGMNTEAFF. The chain has TRBV19 and TRBJ1-1; 7 bases match TRBD1. CDR3 length: 17 amino acids. Per germline, CDR1 LNHDA and CDR2 SQIVND (reference sequence). After removal of 3 bases from V and 0 bases from J, the junction contained 10 bases not matched to a gene.

The chain couples TRBV15 to TRBJ1-3, with D uncertain. The CDR3 is 15 residues long. In germline, CDR1 is LNHNV, CDR2 YYDKDF (reference sequence). The V gene lost 1 base and the J gene lost 3 bases, with 10 bases spanning the gap. CDR3 loop: CATSRVGLDGNTIYF. The CDR3 DNA is TGTGCCACCAGCAGAGTTGGACTGGATGGAAACACCATATATTTT. Supplemented by reference TRBV15 and TRBJ1-3, the full variable domain reads DAMVIQNPRYQVTQFGKPVTLSCSQTLNHNVMYWYQQKSSQAPKLLFHYYDKDFNNEADTPDNFQSRRPNTSFCFLDIRSPGLGDTAMYLCATSRVGLDGNTIYFGEGSWLTVV.

The V call is TRBV3-1 (or the pseudogene TRBV3-2), the J call TRBJ2-3, with no clear D. Germline V gives CDR1 LGHDT, CDR2 YNNKEL (reference sequence). The length of the CDR3 is 13 residues. Trimming removed 6 bases at V and 1 base at J, with 8 bases between. The CDR3, as DNA: TGTGCCAGCAGGGGCGGAGGCACAGATACGCAGTATTTT. It is translated as CASRGGGTDTQYF.

This clone was seen a single time. V gene TRBV7-3 combines with J gene TRBJ2-1; 7 nucleotides line up with TRBD1. The germline gives CDR1 SGHTA, CDR2 FQGTGA. The CDR3 sequence is 15 residues long. The J segment lost 4 bases and the V segment lost 5 bases, leaving 8 bases of the junction unmatched. The CDR3 DNA follows: TGTGCCAGCAGCCTCCAAGGGGGCTTATACAATGAGCAGTTCTTC. It codes for CASSLQGGLYNEQFF.

This chain connects TRBV7-2 to TRBJ1-2, with unresolved D. There are 15 residues in the CDR3. CDR1 SGHTA and CDR2 FQGNSA come from the germline V gene. V was clipped by 7 bases and J by 5 bases, with 20 bases between them. Here the CDR3 reads CASKPLGPVGYGYTF. The DNA for the CDR3 is TGTGCCAGCAAACCCCTGGGCCCCGTGGGGTATGGCTACACCTTC. Looking up the rest from reference TRBV7-2 and TRBJ1-2 gives the full variable domain: GAGVSQSPSNKVTEKGKDVELRCDPISGHTALYWYRQSLGQGLEFLIYFQGNSAPDKSGLPSDRFSAERTGGSVSTLTIQRTQQEDSAVYLCASKPLGPVGYGYTFGSGTRLTVV.

V gene TRBV27 combines with J gene TRBJ2-1, with D possibly being TRBD1 (5 bases). CDR1 MNHEY and CDR2 SMNVEV come from the germline V gene (reference sequence). The CDR3 extends over 13 amino acids. V lost 5 bases and J 8 bases, leaving 13 bases between the germline ends. This CDR3 is CASSLLWGYEQFF. CDR3 nucleotides: TGTGCCAGCAGTCTTCTCTGGGGCTATGAGCAGTTCTTC.